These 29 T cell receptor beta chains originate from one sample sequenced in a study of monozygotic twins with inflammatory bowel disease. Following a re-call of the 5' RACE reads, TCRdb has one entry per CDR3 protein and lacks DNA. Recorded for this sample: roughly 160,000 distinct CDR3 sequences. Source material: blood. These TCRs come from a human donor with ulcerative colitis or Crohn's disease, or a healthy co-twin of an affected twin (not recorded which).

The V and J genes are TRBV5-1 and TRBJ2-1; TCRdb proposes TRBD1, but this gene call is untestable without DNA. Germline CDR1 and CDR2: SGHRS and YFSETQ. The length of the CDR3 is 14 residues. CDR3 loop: CASSLLQEPNEQFF.

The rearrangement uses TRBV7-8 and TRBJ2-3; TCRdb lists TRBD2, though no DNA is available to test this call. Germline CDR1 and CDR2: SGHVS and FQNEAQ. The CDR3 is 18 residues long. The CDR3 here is CASSLILAGDLITDTQYF.

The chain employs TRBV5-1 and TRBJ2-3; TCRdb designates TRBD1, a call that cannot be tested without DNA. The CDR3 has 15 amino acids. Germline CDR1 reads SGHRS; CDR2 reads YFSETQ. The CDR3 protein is CASSPLGTARDTQYF.

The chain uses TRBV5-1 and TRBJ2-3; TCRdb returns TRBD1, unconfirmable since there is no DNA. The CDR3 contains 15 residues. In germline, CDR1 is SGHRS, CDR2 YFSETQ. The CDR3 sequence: CASSLNGGITDTQYF.

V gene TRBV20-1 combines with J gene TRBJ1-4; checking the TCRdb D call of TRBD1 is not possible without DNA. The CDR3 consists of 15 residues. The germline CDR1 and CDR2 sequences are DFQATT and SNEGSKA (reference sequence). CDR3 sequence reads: CSAPSPATGNEKLFF.

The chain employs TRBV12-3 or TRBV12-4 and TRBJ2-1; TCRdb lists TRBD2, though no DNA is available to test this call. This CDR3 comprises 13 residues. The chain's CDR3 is CASSGTSIGEQFF.

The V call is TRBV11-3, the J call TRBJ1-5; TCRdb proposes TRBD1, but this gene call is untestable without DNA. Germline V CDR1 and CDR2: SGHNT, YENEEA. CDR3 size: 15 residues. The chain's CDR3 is CASSLGGPGNQPQHF.

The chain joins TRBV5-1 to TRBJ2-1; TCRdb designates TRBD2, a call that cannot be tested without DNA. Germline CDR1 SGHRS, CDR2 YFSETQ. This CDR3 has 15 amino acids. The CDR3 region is CASSRGQSSYNEQFF.

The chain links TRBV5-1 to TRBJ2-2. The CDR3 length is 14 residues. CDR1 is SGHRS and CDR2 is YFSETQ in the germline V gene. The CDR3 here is CASSGWLNTGELFF.

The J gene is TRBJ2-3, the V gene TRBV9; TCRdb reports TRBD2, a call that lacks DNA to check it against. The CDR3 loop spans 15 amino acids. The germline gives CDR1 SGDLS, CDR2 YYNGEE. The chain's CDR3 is CASSIGGSNTDTQYF.

The CDR3 region is CASSLARGDGYTF. V usage is TRBV5-1 and J usage is TRBJ1-2; TCRdb's D gene call, TRBD1, goes unchecked for lack of DNA. The CDR3 contains 13 residues. The germline V gene encodes CDR1 SGHRS and CDR2 YFSETQ.

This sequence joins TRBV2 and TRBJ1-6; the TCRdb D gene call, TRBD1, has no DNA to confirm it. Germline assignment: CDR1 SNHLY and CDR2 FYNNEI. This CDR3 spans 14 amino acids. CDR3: CASSVETGESPLHF.

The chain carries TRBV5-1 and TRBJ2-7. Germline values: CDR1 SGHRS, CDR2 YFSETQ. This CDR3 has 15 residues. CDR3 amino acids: CASSLRPLGVYEQYF.

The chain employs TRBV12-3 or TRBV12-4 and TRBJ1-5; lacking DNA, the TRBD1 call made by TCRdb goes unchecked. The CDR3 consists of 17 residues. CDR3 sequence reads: CASSLRLGGGGNQPQHF.

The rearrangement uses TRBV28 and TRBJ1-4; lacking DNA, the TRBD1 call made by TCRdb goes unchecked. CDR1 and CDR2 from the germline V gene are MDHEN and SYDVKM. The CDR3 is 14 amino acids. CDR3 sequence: CASTGASTNEKLFF.

The CDR3 is CSAQVHSGSAETQYF. V and J are TRBV20-1 and TRBJ2-5; TCRdb calls TRBD2, which cannot be checked without DNA. This CDR3 contains 15 residues. The germline V gene has CDR1 DFQATT and CDR2 SNEGSKA (reference sequence).

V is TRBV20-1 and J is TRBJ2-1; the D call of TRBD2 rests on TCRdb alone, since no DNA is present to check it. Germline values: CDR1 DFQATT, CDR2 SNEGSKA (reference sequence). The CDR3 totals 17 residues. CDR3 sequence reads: CSANHPGVGGTYNEQFF.

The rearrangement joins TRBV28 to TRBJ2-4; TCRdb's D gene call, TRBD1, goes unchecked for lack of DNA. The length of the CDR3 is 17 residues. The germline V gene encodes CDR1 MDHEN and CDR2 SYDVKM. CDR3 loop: CASSSDRGLGAKNIQYF.

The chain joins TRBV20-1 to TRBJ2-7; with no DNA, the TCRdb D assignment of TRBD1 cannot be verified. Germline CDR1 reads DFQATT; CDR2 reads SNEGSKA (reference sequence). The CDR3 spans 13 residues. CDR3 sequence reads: CSAPGTGGSEQYF.

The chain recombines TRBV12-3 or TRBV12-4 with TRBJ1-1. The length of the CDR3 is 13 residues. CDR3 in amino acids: CASSFFQNTEAFF.

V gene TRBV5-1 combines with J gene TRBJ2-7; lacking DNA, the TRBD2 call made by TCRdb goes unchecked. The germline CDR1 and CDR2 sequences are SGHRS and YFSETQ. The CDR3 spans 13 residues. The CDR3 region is CASSFGLVREQYF.

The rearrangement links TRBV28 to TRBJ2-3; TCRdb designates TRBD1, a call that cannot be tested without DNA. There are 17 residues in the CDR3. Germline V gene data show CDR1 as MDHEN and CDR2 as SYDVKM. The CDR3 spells CASSSPRTGFEIGTQYF.

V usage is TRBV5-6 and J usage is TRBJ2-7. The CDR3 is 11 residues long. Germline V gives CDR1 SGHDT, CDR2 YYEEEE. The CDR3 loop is CASSFVHEQYF.

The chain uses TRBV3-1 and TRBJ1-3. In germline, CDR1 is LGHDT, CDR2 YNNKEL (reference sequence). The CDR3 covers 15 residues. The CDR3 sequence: CASSQGTRSGNTIYF.

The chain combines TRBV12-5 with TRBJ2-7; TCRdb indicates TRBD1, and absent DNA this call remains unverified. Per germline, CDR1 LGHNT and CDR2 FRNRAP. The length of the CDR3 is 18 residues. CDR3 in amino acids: CASGLDNARAGGFYEQYF.

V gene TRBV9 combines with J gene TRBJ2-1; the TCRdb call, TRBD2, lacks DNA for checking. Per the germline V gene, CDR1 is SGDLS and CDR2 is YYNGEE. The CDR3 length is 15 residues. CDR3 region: CASSSDSGDYNEQFF.

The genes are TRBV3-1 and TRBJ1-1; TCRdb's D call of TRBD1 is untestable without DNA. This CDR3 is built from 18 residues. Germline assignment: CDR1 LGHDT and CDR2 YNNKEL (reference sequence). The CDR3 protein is CASSQIPNYDRTNTEAFF.

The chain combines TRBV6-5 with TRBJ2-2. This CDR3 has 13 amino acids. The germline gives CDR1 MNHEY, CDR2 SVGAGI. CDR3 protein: CASSVQGTGELFF.

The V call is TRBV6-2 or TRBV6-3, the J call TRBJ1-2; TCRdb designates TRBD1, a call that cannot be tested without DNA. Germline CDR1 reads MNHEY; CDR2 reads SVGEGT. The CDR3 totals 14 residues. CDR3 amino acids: CASGLPWAGNGYTF.